This T cell receptor (beta chain) appears in the sequencing data of a study of CD8+ T cells in alopecia areata (dated by TCRdb to between 2017 and 2018). Regarding the research as a whole: The study used high-throughput TCRbeta sequencing to examine T cell clonal expansion in alopecia areata, in both the C3H/HeJ mouse model and human patients. Scalp clonality was compared among normal scalp (n=4), patchy alopecia areata scalp (n=8), and alopecia totalis/universalis scalp (n=8). Scalp tissue and sorted CD4+ and CD8+ peripheral blood T cells from patchy and totalis/universalis alopecia areata patients and from healthy controls were covered by human TCRbeta sequencing. TCRbeta CDR3 regions were amplified by immunoSEQ multiplex PCR with 35 Vbeta forward and 13 Jbeta reverse primers. RNA was obtained with the PAXgene miRNA kit for fixed scalp, the miRNeasy kit for PBMCs, and the RNeasy kit for mouse skin.

Based on the germline V gene, the CDR1 and CDR2 sequences are SQVTM and ANQGSEA. CDR3 length: 13 amino acids, cysteine to phenylalanine. Only CDR3 DNA is held: 39 bases, read in frame from base 1. For this chain, trimming is 7 bases at the V end and 3 bases at the J end, and the number of junction bases without a gene match is 7. Library prep was done by the immunoSEQ multiplex PCR assay. To provide template for TCR sequencing, every sample had RNA extracted and reverse transcribed into cDNA. First-strand cDNA was synthesized with SuperScript III using a 2:1 mix of oligo-dT and random hexamers. A synthetic immune receptor repertoire was used to assess amplification bias, and residual bias was removed computationally. The source study handled its data this way. After raw reads were preprocessed to remove errors, the CDR3 was defined following IMGT conventions as running from the conserved cysteine to phenylalanine. To get clonality, Shannon entropy was normalized by log2 of the number of productive unique TCRs and the result was subtracted from 1. Whether scalp clones were CD4 or CD8 was inferred by matching scalp TCRbeta sequences against CD4 and CD8 repertoires sorted from blood. Held by TCRdb, this immuneACCESS table contains in-frame sequences only and omits some clones. Under half of the omission traces to an unresolved V gene where checked; the cause of the rest is unknown. From that table come the V and J calls and clone size; the DNA was used to work out D and trimming. This sample gives 120,000 or so clones in total; around 50% of them show up just once. The leading ten clones occupy about 10% of the sample.

Beyond this particular receptor, the publication reports: Lesional scalp, especially in alopecia totalis/universalis, showed higher clonality and more expanded CD8+ clones than normal scalp, suggesting antigenic drive. Unlike mouse skin, where gammadelta T cells dominate, normal human skin contains resident alphabeta T cells that get sequenced too, which complicates analysis of the scalp TCR repertoire. TCR sequences shared between patients were less clear than in mice, possibly partly because of HLA diversity in the patient population.

Lesional scalp punch biopsies and peripheral blood were obtained from alopecia areata patients. PBMCs were separated by density centrifugation and stained for CD3, CD4 and CD8, after which CD4+ and CD8+ T cells were sorted on a FACSAria. Alopecia areata patients who were not treated were recruited through a multicenter biomarker study. In five patients from the biomarker study, blood CD8+ T cells were sorted further into NKG2D-low and NKG2D-high fractions. The table lists this clone with a few counts. Its antigen is still unknown. Qualities for individual bases were not recorded, and no much larger clone is one base off.

The receptor's source is a human donor with alopecia areata. Recombination linked TRBV29-1 to TRBJ2-5; TRBD2 fits 8 bases in the junction. The sample consisted of NKG2D-low CD8+ T cells sorted from blood. The sample's cell subset or site, from its label and the paper: sorted CD8+ NKG2D-low blood T cells. The nucleotide sequence reads as follows: TGCAGCGCTATAGCGGGGACGGAAGAGACCCAGTACTTC. Its protein reads: CSAIAGTEETQYF.